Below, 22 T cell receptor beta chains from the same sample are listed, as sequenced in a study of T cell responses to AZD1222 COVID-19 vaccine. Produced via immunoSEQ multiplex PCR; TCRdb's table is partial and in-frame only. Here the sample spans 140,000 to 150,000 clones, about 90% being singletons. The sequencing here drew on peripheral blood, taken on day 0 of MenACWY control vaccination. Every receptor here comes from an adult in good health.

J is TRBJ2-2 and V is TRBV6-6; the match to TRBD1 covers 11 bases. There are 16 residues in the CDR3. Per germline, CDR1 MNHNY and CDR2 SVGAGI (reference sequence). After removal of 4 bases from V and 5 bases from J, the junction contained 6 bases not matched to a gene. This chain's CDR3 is CASSFPRDRGTGELFF. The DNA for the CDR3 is TGTGCCAGCAGTTTCCCCCGGGACAGGGGGACCGGGGAGCTGTTTTTT.

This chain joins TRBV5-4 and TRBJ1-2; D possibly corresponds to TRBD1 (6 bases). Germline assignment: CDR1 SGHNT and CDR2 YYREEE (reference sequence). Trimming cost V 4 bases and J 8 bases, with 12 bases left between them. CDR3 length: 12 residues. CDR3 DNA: TGTGCCAGCAGCGTATACAGGGTCGGCTACACCTTC. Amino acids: CASSVYRVGYTF. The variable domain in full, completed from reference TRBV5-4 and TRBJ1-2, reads ETGVTQSPTHLIKTRGQQVTLRCSSQSGHNTVSWYQQALGQGPQFIFQYYREEENGRGNFPPRFSGLQFPNYSSELNVNALELDDSALYLCASSVYRVGYTFGSGTRLTVV.

CDR3 nucleotides: TGCGCCAGCAGTAGTTCTTGGGACGAGACCCAGTACTTC. Its translation: CASSSSWDETQYF. The rearrangement uses TRBV10-2 and TRBJ2-5; D is tentatively TRBD1 or TRBD2 (5 bases each). Germline CDR1 is WSHSY and CDR2 is SAAADI. This CDR3 has 13 residues. Trimming removed 5 bases at V and 5 bases at J, with 12 bases between.

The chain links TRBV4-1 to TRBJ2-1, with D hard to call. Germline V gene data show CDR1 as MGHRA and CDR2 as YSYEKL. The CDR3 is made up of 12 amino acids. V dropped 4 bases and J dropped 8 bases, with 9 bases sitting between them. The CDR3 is CASSPGRHEQFF. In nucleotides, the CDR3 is TGCGCCAGCAGCCCGGGTCGTCATGAGCAGTTCTTC.

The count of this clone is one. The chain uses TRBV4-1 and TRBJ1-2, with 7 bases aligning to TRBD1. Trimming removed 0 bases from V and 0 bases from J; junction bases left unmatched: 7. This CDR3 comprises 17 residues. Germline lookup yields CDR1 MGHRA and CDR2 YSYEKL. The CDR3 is CASSQERYRGANYGYTF. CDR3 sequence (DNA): TGCGCCAGCAGCCAAGAAAGGTACAGGGGTGCTAACTATGGCTACACCTTC.

The CDR3 DNA sequence: TGCAGCGTCTTTAAGCCGTTATACAATGAGCAGTTCTTC. Translating gives CSVFKPLYNEQFF. This chain joins TRBV29-1 and TRBJ2-1; no clear D. CDR3 size: 13 residues. Trimming cost V 6 bases and J 4 bases, with 13 bases left between them. The germline gives CDR1 SQVTM, CDR2 ANQGSEA.

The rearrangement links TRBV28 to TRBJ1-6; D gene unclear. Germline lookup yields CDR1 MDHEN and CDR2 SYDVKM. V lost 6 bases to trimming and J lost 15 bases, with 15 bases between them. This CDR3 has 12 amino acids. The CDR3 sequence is CASSLEGLGLHF. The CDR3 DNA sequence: TGTGCCAGCAGCCTGGAGGGCCTAGGCCTCCACTTT.

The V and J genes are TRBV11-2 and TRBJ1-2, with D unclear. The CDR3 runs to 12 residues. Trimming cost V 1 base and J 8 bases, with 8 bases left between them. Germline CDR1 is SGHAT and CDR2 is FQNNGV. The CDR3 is CASSLATRGYTF. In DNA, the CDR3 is TGTGCCAGCAGCTTAGCGACGAGGGGCTACACCTTC. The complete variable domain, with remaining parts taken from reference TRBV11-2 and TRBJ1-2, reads EAGVAQSPRYKIIEKRQSVAFWCNPISGHATLYWYQQILGQGPKLLIQFQNNGVVDDSQLPKDRFSAERLKGVDSTLKIQPAKLEDSAVYLCASSLATRGYTFGSGTRLTVV.

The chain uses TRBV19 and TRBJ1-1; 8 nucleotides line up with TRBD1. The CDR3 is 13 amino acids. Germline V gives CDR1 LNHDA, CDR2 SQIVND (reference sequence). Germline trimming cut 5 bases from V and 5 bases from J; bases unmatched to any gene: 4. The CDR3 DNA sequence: TGTGCCAGTAGTGTGGACAGGGATACTGAAGCTTTCTTT. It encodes CASSVDRDTEAFF.

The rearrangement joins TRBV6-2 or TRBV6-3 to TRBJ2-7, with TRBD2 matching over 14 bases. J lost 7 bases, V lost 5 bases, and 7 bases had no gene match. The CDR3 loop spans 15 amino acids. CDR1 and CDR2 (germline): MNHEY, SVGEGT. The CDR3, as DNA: TGTGCCAGCAGTAGGACTAGCGGGAGGCCCTTGGAGCAGTACTTC. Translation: CASSRTSGRPLEQYF.

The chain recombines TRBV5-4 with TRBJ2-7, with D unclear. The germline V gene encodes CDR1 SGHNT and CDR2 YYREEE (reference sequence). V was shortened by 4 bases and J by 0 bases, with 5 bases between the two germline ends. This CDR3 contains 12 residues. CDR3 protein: CASSDNSYEQYF. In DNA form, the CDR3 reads TGTGCCAGCAGCGATAACTCCTACGAGCAGTACTTC.

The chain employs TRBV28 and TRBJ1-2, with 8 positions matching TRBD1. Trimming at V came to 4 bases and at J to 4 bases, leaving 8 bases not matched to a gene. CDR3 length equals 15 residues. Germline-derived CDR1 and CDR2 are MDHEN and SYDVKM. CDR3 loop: CASSSPQTGGYGYTF. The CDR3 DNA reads TGTGCCAGCAGTTCCCCTCAAACAGGGGGCTATGGCTACACCTTC.

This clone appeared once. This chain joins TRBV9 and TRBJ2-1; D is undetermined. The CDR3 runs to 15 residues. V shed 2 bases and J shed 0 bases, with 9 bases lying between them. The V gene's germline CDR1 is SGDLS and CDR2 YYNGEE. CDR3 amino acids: CASSVLSSSYNEQFF. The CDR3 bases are TGTGCCAGCAGCGTTCTATCGAGCTCCTACAATGAGCAGTTCTTC. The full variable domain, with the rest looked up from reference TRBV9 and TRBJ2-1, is DSGVTQTPKHLITATGQRVTLRCSPRSGDLSVYWYQQSLDQGLQFLIQYYNGEERAKGNILERFSAQQFPDLHSELNLSSLELGDSALYFCASSVLSSSYNEQFFGPGTRLTVL.

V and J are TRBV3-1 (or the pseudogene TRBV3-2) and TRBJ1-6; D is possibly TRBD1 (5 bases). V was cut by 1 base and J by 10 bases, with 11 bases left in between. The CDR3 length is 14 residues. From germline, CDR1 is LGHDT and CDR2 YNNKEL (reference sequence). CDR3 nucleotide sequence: TGTGCCAGCAGCCAAGGGCAGGGTGTCTCACCCCTCCACTTT. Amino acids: CASSQGQGVSPLHF.

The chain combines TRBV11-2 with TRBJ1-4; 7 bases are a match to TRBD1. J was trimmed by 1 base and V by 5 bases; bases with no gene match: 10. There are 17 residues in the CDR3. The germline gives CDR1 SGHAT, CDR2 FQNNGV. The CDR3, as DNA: TGTGCCAGCAGCCTACACAGGGGAGGAGTAACTAATGAAAAACTGTTTTTT. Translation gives CASSLHRGGVTNEKLFF.

DNA for the CDR3: TGTGCCAGCAGCTTAACTCCTAGCTACGAGCAGTACTTC. Its translation: CASSLTPSYEQYF. The chain couples TRBV9 to TRBJ2-7; no clear D. Germline loops: CDR1 SGDLS, CDR2 YYNGEE. The V gene lost 4 bases and the J gene lost 3 bases, with 11 bases spanning the gap. CDR3 length: 13 amino acids. Variable domain in full (rest from reference TRBV9 and TRBJ2-7): DSGVTQTPKHLITATGQRVTLRCSPRSGDLSVYWYQQSLDQGLQFLIQYYNGEERAKGNILERFSAQQFPDLHSELNLSSLELGDSALYFCASSLTPSYEQYFGPGTRLTVT.

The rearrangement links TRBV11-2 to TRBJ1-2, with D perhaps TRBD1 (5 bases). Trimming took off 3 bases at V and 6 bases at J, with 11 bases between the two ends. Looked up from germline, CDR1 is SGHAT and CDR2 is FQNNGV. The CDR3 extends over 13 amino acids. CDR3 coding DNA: TGTGCCAGCAGCTTTGCCAGGGACCATGGCTACACCTTC. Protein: CASSFARDHGYTF.

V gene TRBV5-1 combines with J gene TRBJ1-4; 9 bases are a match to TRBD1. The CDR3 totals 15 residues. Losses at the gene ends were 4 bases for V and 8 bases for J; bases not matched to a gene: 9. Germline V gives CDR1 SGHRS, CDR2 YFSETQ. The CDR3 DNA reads TGCGCCAGCAGCACCAGGACAGGGGATCGGGAAAAACTGTTTTTT. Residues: CASSTRTGDREKLFF.

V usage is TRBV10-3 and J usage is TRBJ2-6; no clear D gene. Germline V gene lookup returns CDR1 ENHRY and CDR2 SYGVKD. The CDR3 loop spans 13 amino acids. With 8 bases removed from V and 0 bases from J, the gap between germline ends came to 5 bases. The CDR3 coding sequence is TGTGCCATCCAGAGCTCTGGGGCCAACGTCCTGACTTTC. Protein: CAIQSSGANVLTF.

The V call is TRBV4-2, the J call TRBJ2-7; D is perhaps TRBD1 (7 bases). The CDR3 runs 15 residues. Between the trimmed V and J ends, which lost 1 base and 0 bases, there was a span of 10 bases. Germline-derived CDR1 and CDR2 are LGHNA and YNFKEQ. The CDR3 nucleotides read TGTGCCAGCAGCCAAGGGGGGGACAGCTCCTACGAGCAGTACTTC. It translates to CASSQGGDSSYEQYF.

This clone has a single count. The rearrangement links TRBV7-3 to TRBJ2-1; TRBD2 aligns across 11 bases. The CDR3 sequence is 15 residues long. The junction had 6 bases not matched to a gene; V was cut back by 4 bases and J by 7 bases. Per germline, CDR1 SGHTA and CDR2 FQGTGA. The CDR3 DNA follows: TGTGCCAGCAGCTCAGAGACTAGCGGGAATAATGAGCAGTTCTTC. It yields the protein CASSSETSGNNEQFF. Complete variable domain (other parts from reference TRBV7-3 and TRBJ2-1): GAGVSQTPSNKVTEKGKYVELRCDPISGHTALYWYRQSLGQGPEFLIYFQGTGAADDSGLPNDRFFAVRPEGSVSTLKIQRTERGDSAVYLCASSSETSGNNEQFFGPGTRLTVL.

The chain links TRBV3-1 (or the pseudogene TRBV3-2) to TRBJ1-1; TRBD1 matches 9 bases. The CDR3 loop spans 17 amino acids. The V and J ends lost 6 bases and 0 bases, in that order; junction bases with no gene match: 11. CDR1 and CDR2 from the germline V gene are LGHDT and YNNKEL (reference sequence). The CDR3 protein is CASRSGQGNEMNTEAFF. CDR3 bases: TGTGCCAGCAGATCAGGACAGGGGAACGAGATGAACACTGAAGCTTTCTTT.